The source of this TCR beta chain is a study of siplizumab effects on memory and regulatory T cells. Germline V CDR1 and CDR2: MNHNY, SVGAGI (reference sequence). The CDR3 loop spans 16 amino acids. Trimming removed 2 bases at V and 0 bases at J, with 10 bases between. Approximately 100,000 TCR templates were measured in each sample. Profiled with immunoSEQ multiplex PCR; TCRdb holds only in-frame clones, not every one. The table lists approximately 120,000 clones, about 91% of them singletons. Whole-study results and caveats: No naive or memory phenotype could be assigned to roughly 75-97% of proliferating clones.

As for this clone: Its antigen is not known.

Sequencing used Tregs sorted from blood. J is TRBJ1-4 and V is TRBV6-6, with D uncertain. This receptor was obtained from a human donor in good health. CDR3 DNA: TGTGCCAGCAGTTACCCTCGGGGTTCAACTAATGAAAAACTGTTTTTT. This translates into CASSYPRGSTNEKLFF.